The 13 T cell receptor beta chains in this list originate from one sample, sequenced in a study of early T cells in non-severe SARS-CoV-2 infection. TCRdb fed the 5' RACE reads into MiXCR, producing one record per CDR3 protein. In the table there are 55,000 or so distinct CDR3 sequences, approximately 6.2% of which are singletons. The source material was whole blood. Every receptor here comes from an adult who was a healthcare worker with PCR-confirmed SARS-CoV-2 infection or an uninfected control (not recorded which).

The V and J genes are TRBV25-1 and TRBJ2-2; no reliable D call. The CDR3 sequence is 10 residues long. Germline V gene lookup returns CDR1 MGHDK and CDR2 SYGVNS. V was cut by 10 bases and J by 6 bases, with 6 bases left in between. CDR3 loop: CATRSGELFF. The DNA of the CDR3 is TGTGCCACCAGATCCGGGGAGCTGTTTTTT.

This chain joins TRBV6-2 or TRBV6-3 and TRBJ2-7; 10 bases fit TRBD1. The V gene end was trimmed by 5 bases and the J gene end by 2 bases; junction bases not matched to a gene: 9. The CDR3 length is 16 residues. Per the germline V gene, CDR1 is MNHEY and CDR2 is SVGEGT. The CDR3 region is CASSPYFGQGAYEQYF. The CDR3 coding sequence is TGTGCCAGCAGTCCGTATTTCGGACAGGGGGCCTACGAGCAGTACTTC.

This clonotype was seen ten or more times. The chain couples TRBV9 to TRBJ2-7; 7 nucleotides agree with TRBD1. Germline-derived CDR1 and CDR2 are SGDLS and YYNGEE. V shed 0 bases, J shed 2 bases, and the junction held 5 bases outside the gene matches. The CDR3 runs 15 residues. In DNA form, the CDR3 reads TGTGCCAGCAGCGTAGAAGAGGGGGCGACCTACGAGCAGTACTTC. It is translated as CASSVEEGATYEQYF.

Ten or more counts support this clonotype. The V gene is TRBV29-1, the J gene TRBJ2-5, with D possibly being TRBD2 (5 bases). Trimming stripped 0 bases from V and 6 bases from J, with 11 bases between. The CDR3 extends over 13 amino acids. CDR1 SQVTM and CDR2 ANQGSEA come from the germline V gene. The DNA for the CDR3 is TGCAGCGTTGAAGATGCCGGAGGTCAGACCCAGTACTTC. The encoded protein is CSVEDAGGQTQYF. Variable domain in full (rest from reference TRBV29-1 and TRBJ2-5): SAVISQKPSRDICQRGTSLTIQCQVDSQVTMMFWYRQQPGQSLTLIATANQGSEATYESGFVIDKFPISRPNLTFSTLTVSNMSPEDSSIYLCSVEDAGGQTQYFGPGTRLLVL.

This clonotype was recorded at least ten times. The chain employs TRBV27 and TRBJ2-7; TRBD2 matches at 7 bases. Germline V gene sequence: CDR1 MNHEY, CDR2 SMNVEV (reference sequence). The V segment lost 3 bases and the J segment 2 bases; nucleotides outside the gene matches: 4. This CDR3 comprises 14 residues. The CDR3 protein is CASSFAAGPYEQYF. The CDR3 coding sequence is TGTGCCAGCAGTTTTGCAGCGGGGCCCTACGAGCAGTACTTC.

This clonotype was detected ten times or more. The chain is built from TRBV5-1 and TRBJ1-4; D is uncertain. V was pared by 3 bases and J by 6 bases, with 18 bases between. This CDR3 is 16 amino acids long. Per the germline V gene, CDR1 is SGHRS and CDR2 is YFSETQ. CDR3 coding DNA: TGCGCCAGCAGCTCTACTCCCTCGGGATTAGATGAAAAACTGTTTTTT. Amino acids: CASSSTPSGLDEKLFF.

This clonotype was seen ten or more times. The chain employs TRBV9 and TRBJ1-6; D perhaps matches TRBD1 (5 bases). The germline V gene has CDR1 SGDLS and CDR2 YYNGEE. Trimming pared 0 bases from V and 6 bases from J, leaving 10 bases between. The CDR3 extends over 15 amino acids. The CDR3 DNA reads TGTGCCAGCAGCGTAGGGGGGATTGGTAATTCACCCCTCCACTTT. Residues: CASSVGGIGNSPLHF.

Ten or more counts support this clonotype. CDR3 amino acids: CASSLASREGGETEAFF. CDR3 DNA sequence: TGTGCCAGCAGCTTAGCCTCCCGGGAGGGGGGAGAGACTGAAGCTTTCTTT. The chain carries TRBV7-8 and TRBJ1-1; D perhaps matches TRBD1 (6 bases). Germline V lookup: CDR1 SGHVS, CDR2 FQNEAQ. The CDR3 has 17 amino acids. V lost 0 bases and J lost 5, with 19 bases in between.

This clonotype was observed many times. The chain combines TRBV7-8 with TRBJ2-5, with D possibly matching TRBD2 (5 bases). CDR1 and CDR2 (germline): SGHVS, FQNEAQ. Trimming pared 5 bases from V and 4 bases from J, leaving 17 bases between. This CDR3 contains 15 residues. The CDR3 bases are TGTGCCAGCAGCCCCCTAGGAGGAGCAATAGAGACCCAGTACTTC. Protein product: CASSPLGGAIETQYF.

This chain uses TRBV14 with TRBJ1-3, with D maybe TRBD1 (5 bases). The CDR3 runs to 15 residues. V was shortened by 6 bases and J by 2 bases, with 14 bases between the two germline ends. Germline assignment: CDR1 SGHDN and CDR2 FVKESK. The CDR3 loop reads CASSPQEKAGNTIYF. DNA of the CDR3: TGTGCCAGCAGTCCACAGGAGAAAGCTGGAAACACCATATATTTT.

This clonotype was counted at least ten times. V and J are TRBV4-2 and TRBJ1-6; 10 nucleotides match TRBD1. There are 15 residues in the CDR3. The V gene end was trimmed by 4 bases and the J gene end by 7 bases; junction bases not matched to a gene: 4. Germline V gene lookup returns CDR1 LGHNA and CDR2 YNFKEQ. The CDR3 bases are TGTGCCAGCAGCCCGGGGACAGGGGCCAATTCACCCCTCCACTTT. Translated, it gives CASSPGTGANSPLHF.

This clonotype was observed many times. This chain links TRBV6-5 with TRBJ2-5; 11 bases line up with TRBD2. The ends lost 2 bases at V and 6 bases at J; junction bases unmatched: 8. Germline V CDR1 and CDR2: MNHEY, SVGAGI. The CDR3 spans 16 residues. CDR3 DNA: TGTGCCAGCAGTTACGATGGGCTAGCGGGGGGCAAGACCCAGTACTTC. This encodes CASSYDGLAGGKTQYF.

This clonotype was picked up a small number of times. The germline gene is not matched at one end of the junction; a read error may be the cause. The rearrangement joins TRBV7-7 to TRBJ2-1; 12 bases agree with TRBD1. This CDR3 comprises 15 residues. CDR1 and CDR2 from the germline V gene are SSHAT and FNYEAQ (reference sequence). CDR3 nucleotide sequence: TGTGCTAGCAGCTCCATTCCGGGACAGGGGGCTGAGCAGTTCTTC. It specifies CASSSIPGQGAEQFF.